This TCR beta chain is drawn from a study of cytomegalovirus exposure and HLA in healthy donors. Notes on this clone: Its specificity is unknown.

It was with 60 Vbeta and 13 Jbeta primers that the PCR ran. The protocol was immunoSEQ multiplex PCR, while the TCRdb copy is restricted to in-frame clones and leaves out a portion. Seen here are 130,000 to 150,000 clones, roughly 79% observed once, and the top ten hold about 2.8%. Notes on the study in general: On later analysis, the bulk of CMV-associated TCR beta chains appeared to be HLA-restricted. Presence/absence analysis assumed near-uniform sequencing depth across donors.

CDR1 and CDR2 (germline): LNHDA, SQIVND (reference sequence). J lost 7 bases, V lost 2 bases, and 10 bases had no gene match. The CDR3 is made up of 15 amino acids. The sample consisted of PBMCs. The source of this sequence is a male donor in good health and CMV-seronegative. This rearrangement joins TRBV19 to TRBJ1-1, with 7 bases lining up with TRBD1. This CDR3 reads CASSIPLRQGNEAFF. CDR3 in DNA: TGTGCCAGTAGTATACCGCTAAGACAGGGTAATGAAGCTTTCTTT. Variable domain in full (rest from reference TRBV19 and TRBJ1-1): DGGITQSPKYLFRKEGQNVTLSCEQNLNHDAMYWYRQDPGQGLRLIYYSQIVNDFQKGDIAEGYSVSREKKESFPLTVTSAQKNPTAFYLCASSIPLRQGNEAFFGQGTRLTVV.